The 31 T cell receptor beta chains presented below share a single source sample, sequenced in a study of cytomegalovirus exposure and HLA in healthy donors. Only in-frame clones appear in the TCRdb table, and some are missing; sequencing was by immunoSEQ multiplex PCR. This sample has tens of thousands of clones, with 94% found just once. The sample taken for sequencing was PBMCs. The receptor source for this set is a young woman in good health and CMV-seropositive.

The J gene is TRBJ2-7, the V gene TRBV15; 7 bases match TRBD1. This CDR3 is 16 amino acids long. CDR1 and CDR2 from the germline V gene are LNHNV and YYDKDF (reference sequence). Trimming cost V 5 bases and J 2 bases; bases outside gene matches: 12. The CDR3 loop reads CATSAGYGTDPYEQYF. The CDR3 DNA follows: TGTGCCACCAGCGCCGGTTACGGGACAGACCCCTACGAGCAGTACTTC.

The rearrangement uses TRBV6-1 and TRBJ1-2, with TRBD1 matching over 7 bases. From germline, CDR1 is MNHNS and CDR2 SASEGT. The CDR3 extends over 13 amino acids. J gave up 4 bases and V 6 bases, and 5 bases lay outside the gene matches. CDR3 in DNA: TGTGCCAGCAGCAAGACAGGGACCTATGGCTACACCTTC. Translated, it gives CASSKTGTYGYTF.

The chain couples TRBV15 to TRBJ2-1, with D possibly matching TRBD2 (6 bases). The ends were cut back, 0 bases at V and 5 bases at J, with 17 bases in the middle. CDR3 size: 17 residues. Looked up from germline, CDR1 is LNHNV and CDR2 is YYDKDF (reference sequence). The CDR3 DNA sequence: TGTGCCACCAGCAGAGATTTTGGTCGGGGAGGAAACAATGAGCAGTTCTTC. Translated, it gives CATSRDFGRGGNNEQFF.

The V and J genes are TRBV29-1 and TRBJ1-4; 7 bases are a match to TRBD1. This CDR3 region has 18 residues. Germline CDR1 SQVTM, CDR2 ANQGSEA. With 4 bases clipped from V and 8 bases from J, the junction kept 22 bases outside the gene matches. CDR3 amino acids: CSVVVPRSGRQGGEKLFF. CDR3 coding DNA: TGCAGCGTTGTAGTACCGAGGTCTGGGCGACAGGGTGGGGAAAAACTGTTTTTT.

The genes are TRBV4-1 and TRBJ2-7, with D tentatively TRBD2 (5 bases). Germline V gene sequence: CDR1 MGHRA, CDR2 YSYEKL. The V end lost 4 bases, the J end lost 1 base, and 17 bases lay between the germline ends. CDR3 length: 16 amino acids. Written as DNA, the CDR3 is TGCGCCAGCAGCCCAGGATCCGGGAAAGGGTCCTACGAGCAGTACTTC. It specifies CASSPGSGKGSYEQYF.

This rearrangement joins TRBV15 to TRBJ2-5, with 8 nucleotides matching TRBD2. Germline CDR1 LNHNV, CDR2 YYDKDF (reference sequence). The junction had 3 bases not matched to a gene; V was cut back by 8 bases and J by 4 bases. The CDR3 is 12 residues long. This CDR3 reads CATRLAGETQYF. The CDR3 nucleotides are TGTGCCACCCGTCTAGCGGGAGAGACCCAGTACTTC.

V is TRBV30 and J is TRBJ1-5, with TRBD1 as a possible D gene (5 bases). This CDR3 has 14 residues. Between the trimmed V and J ends, which lost 1 base and 7 bases, there was a span of 14 bases. The germline V gene encodes CDR1 GTSNPN and CDR2 SVGIG (reference sequence). CDR3 sequence: CAWSGGSAGQPQHF. The CDR3 region has the DNA TGTGCCTGGAGTGGGGGGTCTGCGGGGCAGCCCCAGCATTTT. The complete variable domain, with remaining parts taken from reference TRBV30 and TRBJ1-5, reads SQTIHQWPATLVQPVGSPLSLECTVEGTSNPNLYWYRQAAGRGLQLLFYSVGIGQISSEVPQNLSASRPQDRQFILSSKKLLLSDSGFYLCAWSGGSAGQPQHFGDGTRLSIL.

The chain recombines TRBV5-5 with TRBJ2-1, with D perhaps TRBD1 (5 bases). Germline CDR1 and CDR2: SGHKS and YYEKEE (reference sequence). The CDR3 is 13 amino acids. With 3 bases removed from V and 8 bases from J, the gap between germline ends came to 12 bases. The CDR3, as DNA: TGTGCCAGCAGCTCCGAAAGACAGCATGAGCAGTTCTTC. Protein: CASSSERQHEQFF.

The J gene is TRBJ1-3, the V gene TRBV7-9, with D uncertain. The CDR3 runs to 15 residues. V lost 0 bases and J 0 bases, leaving 6 bases between the germline ends. CDR1 and CDR2 from the germline V gene are SEHNR and FQNEAQ (reference sequence). In DNA form, the CDR3 reads TGTGCCAGCAGCTTAGCTGGCTCCTCTGGAAACACCATATATTTT. This encodes CASSLAGSSGNTIYF. Combining the CDR3 with reference TRBV7-9 and TRBJ1-3 gives the whole variable domain DTGVSQNPRHKITKRGQNVTFRCDPISEHNRLYWYRQTLGQGPEFLTYFQNEAQLEKSRLLSDRFSAERPKGSFSTLEIQRTEQGDSAMYLCASSLAGSSGNTIYFGEGSWLTVV.

CDR3 bases: TGTGCCAGCAGTCCCCGCAGAAACACAGGGGCCGAGCAGTACTTC. As protein: CASSPRRNTGAEQYF. This rearrangement joins TRBV27 to TRBJ2-7, with 7 bases matching TRBD1. CDR1 is MNHEY, CDR2 SMNVEV, per germline (reference sequence). V lost 5 bases and J lost 6; bases outside the gene matches: 13. CDR3 length equals 15 residues.

The V and J genes are TRBV30 and TRBJ1-5; D call uncertain. Trimming left V 0 bases short and J 7 bases short, with 13 bases between. CDR3 size: 14 residues. Germline CDR1 GTSNPN, CDR2 SVGIG (reference sequence). CDR3 residues: CAWSVRGNGQPQHF. The CDR3 nucleotides are TGTGCCTGGAGTGTACGGGGAAACGGACAGCCCCAGCATTTT.

V usage is TRBV6-1 and J usage is TRBJ1-2; weak D call: TRBD1 (6 bases). Per the germline V gene, CDR1 is MNHNS and CDR2 is SASEGT. The CDR3 extends over 13 amino acids. V lost 3 bases, J lost 4 bases, and 9 bases lay in between. CDR3 protein: CASSEETGYGYTF. In nucleotides, the CDR3 is TGTGCCAGCAGTGAGGAGACAGGCTATGGCTACACCTTC.

V is TRBV11-2 and J is TRBJ2-2; 10 nucleotides match TRBD2. The length of the CDR3 is 16 residues. V shed 5 bases, J shed 4 bases, and the junction held 7 bases outside the gene matches. Germline loops: CDR1 SGHAT, CDR2 FQNNGV. CDR3 in DNA: TGTGCCAGCAGCCAAATACTAGCGGGGTTCACCGGGGAGCTGTTTTTT. It specifies CASSQILAGFTGELFF.

The chain recombines TRBV11-1 with TRBJ1-4; 7 bases match TRBD1. The germline gives CDR1 SGHAT, CDR2 FQDESV (reference sequence). The CDR3 length is 15 residues. After removal of 5 bases from V and 5 bases from J, the junction contained 8 bases not matched to a gene. The CDR3 loop is CASSVTGASNEKLFF. The DNA of the CDR3 is TGTGCCAGCAGCGTAACAGGGGCTTCAAATGAAAAACTGTTTTTT.

The chain recombines TRBV19 with TRBJ1-2; D not certain. V was clipped by 2 bases and J by 5 bases, with 9 bases between them. Germline loops: CDR1 LNHDA, CDR2 SQIVND (reference sequence). The CDR3 loop spans 13 amino acids. This chain's CDR3 is CASSISERYGYTF. The DNA of the CDR3 is TGTGCCAGTAGTATATCTGAGAGATATGGCTACACCTTC.

The chain employs TRBV4-2 and TRBJ1-1; possibly TRBD1 for D (6 bases). CDR1 is LGHNA and CDR2 is YNFKEQ in the germline V gene. The CDR3 consists of 14 residues. Trimming took off 1 base at V and 5 bases at J, with 11 bases between the two ends. Here the CDR3 DNA reads TGTGCCAGCAGCCAAGTTACAGGGTTAACTGAAGCTTTCTTT. It is translated as CASSQVTGLTEAFF.

This chain links TRBV15 with TRBJ1-2, with 7 bases that match TRBD1. The V segment lost 5 bases and the J segment 1 base; nucleotides outside the gene matches: 10. This CDR3 has 16 amino acids. Looked up from germline, CDR1 is LNHNV and CDR2 is YYDKDF (reference sequence). DNA for the CDR3: TGTGCCACCAGCCCGGCCCGGGACAGAGTTAACTATGGCTACACCTTC. Residues: CATSPARDRVNYGYTF.

This sequence joins TRBV27 and TRBJ1-5; 7 bases align to TRBD1. V gave up 5 bases and J gave up 0 bases; unmatched junction bases: 7. The CDR3 extends over 16 amino acids. Germline CDR1 MNHEY, CDR2 SMNVEV (reference sequence). The CDR3 here is CASSLGGLASNQPQHF. CDR3 DNA: TGTGCCAGCAGTCTAGGGGGCCTAGCTAGCAATCAGCCCCAGCATTTT.

This clone was recorded only once. CDR3 nucleotide sequence: TGTGCCAGCAGCACAGGGGGCACTGAAGCTTTCTTT. Its protein product is CASSTGGTEAFF. This chain connects TRBV7-2 to TRBJ1-1; 8 bases line up with TRBD1. The germline CDR1 and CDR2 sequences are SGHTA and FQGNSA. The CDR3 loop spans 12 amino acids. The J segment lost 4 bases and the V segment lost 5 bases, leaving 0 bases of the junction unmatched.

The chain is built from TRBV2 and TRBJ1-2; the D is unclear. Germline assignment: CDR1 SNHLY and CDR2 FYNNEI. The V gene lost 6 bases and the J gene lost 5 bases, with 13 bases spanning the gap. CDR3 length: 13 residues. In DNA form, the CDR3 reads TGTGCCAGCAGGTCCCGGGGTCGGTATGGCTACACCTTC. This sequence encodes CASRSRGRYGYTF.

The chain recombines TRBV5-5 with TRBJ1-1, with D possibly TRBD1 on 5 matching bases. The CDR3 length is 13 residues. Germline V CDR1 and CDR2: SGHKS, YYEKEE (reference sequence). Trimming stripped 3 bases from V and 5 bases from J, with 11 bases between. The CDR3 sequence: CASSYSGETEAFF. The CDR3 DNA reads TGTGCCAGCAGCTATTCGGGGGAAACTGAAGCTTTCTTT.

The chain joins TRBV18 to TRBJ2-1, with D possibly matching TRBD1 (6 bases). The V end lost 4 bases, the J end lost 8 bases, and 15 bases lay between the germline ends. Germline CDR1 reads KGHSH; CDR2 reads LQKENI. This CDR3 region has 14 residues. DNA for the CDR3: TGTGCCAGCTCACAGAACAGGGACCTGGATGAGCAGTTCTTC. It is translated as CASSQNRDLDEQFF.

The chain couples TRBV4-2 to TRBJ2-5, with 11 bases fitting TRBD1. The end of the DNA aligns better with TRBJ2-7, so the J call may be wrong. The CDR3 consists of 15 residues. Germline lookup yields CDR1 LGHNA and CDR2 YNFKEQ. The CDR3 reads CASSLDRGRSYEQYF. The CDR3 DNA reads TGTGCCAGCAGCCTGGACAGGGGGCGCTCCTACGAGCAGTACTTC.

The chain couples TRBV19 to TRBJ1-1, with 7 bases matching TRBD1. Germline V CDR1 and CDR2: LNHDA, SQIVND (reference sequence). The ends lost 6 bases at V and 2 bases at J; junction bases unmatched: 9. This CDR3 region has 15 residues. The CDR3 DNA sequence: TGTGCCAGTAGGAACCCAGGGACAGCCAACACTGAAGCTTTCTTT. It encodes CASRNPGTANTEAFF. Full variable domain (rest looked up from reference TRBV19 and TRBJ1-1): DGGITQSPKYLFRKEGQNVTLSCEQNLNHDAMYWYRQDPGQGLRLIYYSQIVNDFQKGDIAEGYSVSREKKESFPLTVTSAQKNPTAFYLCASRNPGTANTEAFFGQGTRLTVV.

This clone was detected only once. This chain links TRBV5-1 with TRBJ2-2, with a possible D match to TRBD2 (6 bases). The CDR3 is 15 residues long. Germline CDR1 is SGHRS and CDR2 is YFSETQ. Between the trimmed V and J ends, which lost 4 bases and 2 bases, there was a span of 12 bases. The CDR3 sequence: CASSQEGRNTGELFF. The CDR3, as DNA: TGCGCCAGCAGCCAGGAGGGAAGAAACACCGGGGAGCTGTTTTTT.

The chain recombines TRBV2 with TRBJ2-4; 12 nucleotides line up with TRBD1. CDR3 length: 14 amino acids. Germline V gene lookup returns CDR1 SNHLY and CDR2 FYNNEI. The V gene end was trimmed by 5 bases and the J gene end by 8 bases; junction bases not matched to a gene: 4. The CDR3 DNA follows: TGTGCCAGCAGTTCCGGGACAGGGGGCGACATTCAGTACTTC. It translates to CASSSGTGGDIQYF.

CDR3 amino acids: CASSLVEGAGTNEKLFF. The CDR3 nucleotides read TGTGCCAGCAGCTTAGTAGAGGGGGCTGGGACTAATGAAAAACTGTTTTTT. V usage is TRBV7-8 and J usage is TRBJ1-4; 7 positions match TRBD1. The CDR3 spans 17 residues. The V and J ends lost 1 base and 2 bases, in that order; junction bases with no gene match: 7. Germline loops: CDR1 SGHVS, CDR2 FQNEAQ.

The chain is built from TRBV6-5 and TRBJ1-4, with D perhaps matching TRBD1 (5 bases). Germline CDR1 and CDR2: MNHEY and SVGAGI. The CDR3 length is 16 residues. Trimming removed 4 bases from V and 12 bases from J, with 24 bases in between. Here the CDR3 reads CASSSRTGTGPAELFF. CDR3 nucleotides: TGTGCCAGCAGTTCCCGTACCGGGACTGGGCCTGCGGAACTGTTTTTT.

CDR3: CASSSRDRGSPLHF. The CDR3, as DNA: TGCGCCAGCTCCTCCCGGGACAGGGGTTCACCCCTCCACTTT. V gene TRBV5-1 combines with J gene TRBJ1-6; TRBD1 aligns across 10 bases. Germline trimming cut 7 bases from V and 9 bases from J; bases unmatched to any gene: 7. The germline V gene has CDR1 SGHRS and CDR2 YFSETQ. The CDR3 length is 14 residues.

The chain links TRBV14 to TRBJ2-7; TRBD1 matches 9 bases. The CDR3 sequence is 14 residues long. Germline V gene lookup returns CDR1 SGHDN and CDR2 FVKESK. Losses at the gene ends were 4 bases for V and 9 bases for J; bases not matched to a gene: 10. CDR3 nucleotide sequence: TGTGCCAGCAGCCTTCCGGGACAGGGTGTTGTGCAGTACTTC. Amino acid sequence: CASSLPGQGVVQYF.

V and J are TRBV29-1 and TRBJ2-7; 7 positions match TRBD1. The CDR3 contains 12 residues. The germline V gene has CDR1 SQVTM and CDR2 ANQGSEA. J gave up 4 bases and V 6 bases, and 6 bases lay outside the gene matches. The CDR3 DNA is TGCAGCGTAGGACAGGAACCTTACGAGCAGTACTTC. It yields the protein CSVGQEPYEQYF.